These T cell receptor beta chains were read from a single sample in a study of HIV-infected patients and healthy controls. TCRdb re-analysed the 5' RACE reads in MiXCR, keeping a single row per CDR3 protein. The sample yields roughly 6,600 distinct CDR3 sequences, about 10% seen once. Specimen: blood, collected during antiretroviral therapy. The receptors come from an adult with HIV infection. Both conserved end residues are part of each CDR3. A D gene is named only where the DNA matches it firmly. Part of the rows lack a size; the others show once, few, many or a class for expanded clones.

TRBJ1-1 TRBV7-9 TRBD1 medium-sized TGTGCCAGCAGCTTCTCGAGGACAGGGGGAGCTTTCTTT CASSFSRTGGAFF
TRBJ2-5 TRBV2 TRBD2 medium-sized TGTGCCAGCAGAACTAGCGGGGCTGAGACCCAGTACTTC CASRTSGAETQYF
TRBJ2-3 TRBV5-1 . few TGCGCCAGCAGCTCCACAGATACGCAGTATTTT CASSSTDTQYF
TRBJ2-3 TRBV10-3 . medium-sized TGTGCCATCAGTGAGAACGCGTTAGATACGCAGTATTTT CAISENALDTQYF
TRBJ2-7 TRBV12-3/TRBV12-4 . medium-sized TGTGCCAGCAGTTCTCAGATGGACTACGAGCAGTACTTC CASSSQMDYEQYF
TRBJ1-5 TRBV4-1 . medium-sized TGCGCCAGCAGCCAAGCCTGGGGGGTATCGAGCAATCAGCCCCAGCATTTT CASSQAWGVSSNQPQHF
TRBJ1-1 TRBV18 TRBD1 medium-sized TGTGCCAGCTCACCACCACCTTCCCGGAAGGGGGCAAACGTGAATGAAGCTTTCTTT CASSPPPSRKGANVNEAFF
TRBJ2-1 TRBV11-2 TRBD2 few TGTGCCAGCAGCCCAAGTGGTGCGGGGGGGCCTGACAATGAGCAGTTCTTC CASSPSGAGGPDNEQFF
TRBJ2-1 TRBV29-1 TRBD2 many TGCAGCGTTGTCCTCCGACTAGCGGGGAACAATGAGCAGTTCTTC CSVVLRLAGNNEQFF
TRBJ2-7 TRBV7-2 TRBD2 medium-sized TGTGCCAGCAGCCACGGACTAGCGGGGAGCTACGAGCAGTACTTC CASSHGLAGSYEQYF
TRBJ2-2 TRBV7-6 TRBD2 medium-sized TGTGCCAGCAGCATCTCTAGCGGGGGGATCGGGGAGCTGTTTTTT CASSISSGGIGELFF
TRBJ2-3 TRBV3-1 . . TGTGCCAGCAGCCAAGACACAGATACGCAGTATTTT CASSQDTDTQYF
TRBJ1-1 TRBV19 . many TGTGCCAGTAGTATAGCTCCGGGACCTGGCGCACAAGAGGCTTTCTTT CASSIAPGPGAQEAFF
TRBJ2-7 TRBV20-1 . medium-sized TGCAGTGCTCGTCGCGATTACGAGCAGTACTTC CSARRDYEQYF
TRBJ2-5 TRBV7-2 . medium-sized TGTGCCAGCAGCTCGGACCCGAGGGGGGCCCAAGAGACCCAGTACTTC CASSSDPRGAQETQYF
TRBJ2-5 TRBV24-1 . many TGTGCCACCAGTGATCAACTGGGACCGACGCAAGAGACCCAGTACTTC CATSDQLGPTQETQYF
TRBJ2-1 TRBV7-6 . medium-sized TGTGCCAGCAGCCACTCGGGGGGCTGGGGCAATGAGCAGTTCTTC CASSHSGGWGNEQFF
TRBJ2-7 TRBV14 . many TGTGCCAGCAGCCAAGCAGGGACGAAGCAGTACTTC CASSQAGTKQYF
TRBJ1-2 TRBV5-4 TRBD1 few TGTGCCAGCAGCTTGGCCGGGACAGGGGGCCGGGGCTACACCTTC CASSLAGTGGRGYTF
TRBJ1-2 TRBV29-1 . many TGCAGCGTTGGGAACACTAACTATGGCTACACCTTC CSVGNTNYGYTF
TRBJ1-6 TRBV7-2 TRBD1 many TGTGCCAGCAGCTCGACAGGGGATTCACCCCTCCACTTT CASSSTGDSPLHF
TRBJ1-1 TRBV10-3 . few TGTGCCATCAGTGACAGGAAGGGGATGAACACTGAAGCTTTCTTT CAISDRKGMNTEAFF
TRBJ2-5 TRBV29-1 . medium-sized TGCAGCGTACGACAGGTTCAAGAGACCCAGTACTTC CSVRQVQETQYF
TRBJ2-7 TRBV6-6 . medium-sized TGTGCCAGCAGTTACGGTCCCGGGACGGACTCCTACGAGCAGTACTTC CASSYGPGTDSYEQYF
TRBJ1-3 TRBV7-9 TRBD1 many TGTGCCAGCAGCCCCGGGACAGGGGGGTTCGGAAACACCATATATTTT CASSPGTGGFGNTIYF
TRBJ1-2 TRBV25-1 . medium-sized TGTGCCAGCAGTGAGTTGGGGCGTGACTATGGCTACACCTTC CASSELGRDYGYTF
TRBJ2-5 TRBV5-1 . medium-sized TGCGCCAGCAGCTTGGGGCTAGCTCTGCAGACCCAGTACTTC CASSLGLALQTQYF
TRBJ1-1 TRBV28 TRBD1 many TGTGCCAGCAGAGGGACAGGGGGCTTTACTGAAGCTTTCTTT CASRGTGGFTEAFF
TRBJ2-4 TRBV19 . . TGTGCTTCGTTAGCCAAAAACATTCAGTACTTC CASLAKNIQYF
TRBJ2-3 TRBV6-1 . medium-sized TGTGCCAGCAGTGACAGTCAAGGGGCAGATACGCAGTATTTT CASSDSQGADTQYF
TRBJ1-1 TRBV7-2 . many TGTGCCAGCAGCTCGAACAGGGACACTGAAGCTTTCTTT CASSSNRDTEAFF
TRBJ2-3 TRBV4-2 . few TGTGCCAGCAGGCCGGAACTCAGCACAGATACGCAGTATTTT CASRPELSTDTQYF
TRBJ2-1 TRBV12-3/TRBV12-4 TRBD1 many TGTGCCAGCAACCGGGACAGTGCCTACAATGAGCAGTTCTTC CASNRDSAYNEQFF
TRBJ1-4 TRBV28 . few TGTGCCAGCAGCCCACTGGGGGAAAAACTGTTTTTT CASSPLGEKLFF
TRBJ2-7 TRBV5-5 TRBD2 medium-sized TGTGCCAGCAGCTTGGTGTCGGGGGGGAGCTACGAGCAGTACTTC CASSLVSGGSYEQYF
TRBJ1-4 TRBV6-5 . . TGTGCCAGCAGGGAAAGAAGCGAAAAACTGTTTTTT CASRERSEKLFF
TRBJ2-1 TRBV7-6 . . TGTGCCAGCAGCTTAACAGGCAGTTCCTACAATGAGCAGTTCTTC CASSLTGSSYNEQFF
TRBJ2-7 TRBV28 TRBD2 many TGTGCCAGCAGTTTAAAACTAGCGGGGGGGTACGAGCAGTACTTC CASSLKLAGGYEQYF
TRBJ2-7 TRBV7-9 . medium-sized TGTGCCAGCAGCTTGGGGCCCTCCTACGAGCAGTACTTC CASSLGPSYEQYF
TRBJ1-3 TRBV18 . many TGTGCCAGCTCACTCGAGACTTCTGGAAACACCATATATTTT CASSLETSGNTIYF
TRBJ2-7 TRBV11-2 TRBD1 medium-sized TGTGCCAGCAGCCCGGACAGGGGGTTCTACGAGCAGTACTTC CASSPDRGFYEQYF
TRBJ1-5 TRBV3-1 . medium-sized TGTGCCAGCAGCCAATCAAGACAGGGCAATCAGCCCCAGCATTTT CASSQSRQGNQPQHF
TRBJ2-1 TRBV7-8 . medium-sized TGTGCCAGCTCCCTCTCGCAGGCTAGCTCCTACAATGAGCAGTTCTTC CASSLSQASSYNEQFF
TRBJ1-5 TRBV5-1 . medium-sized TGCGCCAGCAGCTTGGGGGGGACTAATAGCAATCAGCCCCAGCATTTT CASSLGGTNSNQPQHF
TRBJ1-3 TRBV7-9 . many TGTGCCAGCAGCCCGGTGGGGGCGAACTCTGGAAACACCATATATTTT CASSPVGANSGNTIYF
TRBJ1-6 TRBV7-6 . . TGTGCCAGCACCACCCTTTCGGCAGGGACGGGTTCACCCCTCCACTTT CASTTLSAGTGSPLHF
TRBJ1-1 TRBV5-1 . many TGCGCCAGCAGCTTGGTGGCGTTGAACACTGAAGCTTTCTTT CASSLVALNTEAFF
TRBJ2-3 TRBV29-1 TRBD2 medium-sized TGCAGCGTTGGAGGCGGGGGGGCGCTTCTGCTACATACGCAGTATTTT CSVGGGGALLLHTQYF
TRBJ1-1 TRBV20-1 . many TGCAGTGCAAGGGGTTTACAGGGAAGCGACACTGAAGCTTTCTTT CSARGLQGSDTEAFF
TRBJ2-1 TRBV6-2/TRBV6-3 . medium-sized TGTGCCAGCAGTTACGCGTTGTCACAGAGAAACAATGAGCAGTTCTTC CASSYALSQRNNEQFF
TRBJ2-5 TRBV5-1 . medium-sized TGCGCCAGCAGCTCCGGACAGATCCAAGAGACCCAGTACTTC CASSSGQIQETQYF
TRBJ2-3 TRBV5-1 . medium-sized TGCGCCAGCAGTCCGGCCGCCGGGAGACTACTCCAGTATTTT CASSPAAGRLLQYF
TRBJ1-2 TRBV4-1 TRBD1 medium-sized TGCGCCAGCAGCCAAGATCCCGGGACAGCCGGCAACGATGGCTACACCTTC CASSQDPGTAGNDGYTF
TRBJ1-1 TRBV20-1 . many TGCAGTGCTATTCATTTCAGTAGTCAGGGAAACATGAACACTGAAGCTTTCTTT CSAIHFSSQGNMNTEAFF
TRBJ1-4 TRBV18 . many TGTGCCAGCTCACCAAGACAGGAAATGATTCGAAATGAAAAACTGTTTTTT CASSPRQEMIRNEKLFF
TRBJ1-1 TRBV4-1 . many TGCGCCAGCAGCCATCGAACTGACAGCAAGAACACTGAAGCTTTCTTT CASSHRTDSKNTEAFF
TRBJ2-7 TRBV20-1 . medium-sized TGCAGTGCCCCGAGGAGCTCTAACTACGAGCAGTACTTC CSAPRSSNYEQYF